The subject of this entry is one T cell receptor (beta chain). This entry comes from a study of blood T cell repertoires in COVID-19. On the study more broadly: The United States, Italy and Spain were the sources of the acute and convalescent COVID-19 samples. T cells, B-cell-depleted T cells, or PBMCs supplied cDNA or gDNA.

In the original processing: Estimates of nucleated cell counts were drawn from the amplification of reference gene primers. The repertoire was sequenced with immunoSEQ multiplex PCR; TCRdb's copy has only in-frame clones and lacks some. V and J calls and clone size are copied from that table; D and trimming were computed from the DNA. The sample records about 110,000 clones, approximately 84% being singletons. This CDR3 has 15 amino acids. With 3 bases removed from V and 6 bases from J, the gap between germline ends came to 18 bases. CDR1 and CDR2 from the germline V gene are SGHTA and FQGNSA. The chain carries TRBV7-2 and TRBJ2-7, with D possibly being TRBD2 (5 bases). Material: peripheral blood. This clonotype was sampled from a man aged 40-49 years with acute or convalescent COVID-19. The CDR3 spells CASSLSTGYFSEQYF. The CDR3 region has the DNA TGTGCCAGCAGCTTGTCCACGGGGTACTTCTCCGAGCAGTACTTC. Full variable domain (outside the CDR3, taken from reference TRBV7-2 and TRBJ2-7): GAGVSQSPSNKVTEKGKDVELRCDPISGHTALYWYRQSLGQGLEFLIYFQGNSAPDKSGLPSDRFSAERTGGSVSTLTIQRTQQEDSAVYLCASSLSTGYFSEQYFGPGTRLTVT.